The 25 T cell receptor beta chains below were found in one sample sequenced in a study of cytomegalovirus exposure and HLA in healthy donors. The PCR employed 60 Vbeta primers together with 13 Jbeta primers. The method was immunoSEQ multiplex PCR; TCRdb's version includes in-frame clones alone and lacks a portion of them. The sample comprises about 140,000 clones, 79% of which are singletons, and about 0.91% rests with the top ten. Specimen: PBMCs. Receptor source: a man between 18 and 35 years old in good health and CMV-seronegative.

This clone was counted a few times. The V gene is TRBV27, the J gene TRBJ1-2; D gene unclear. V was trimmed by 6 bases and J by 0 bases, leaving 8 bases between them. CDR3 size: 13 residues. Germline CDR1 and CDR2: MNHEY and SMNVEV (reference sequence). CDR3 sequence reads: CASRALPNYGYTF. The CDR3 coding sequence is TGTGCCAGCAGGGCCCTCCCTAACTATGGCTACACCTTC.

The chain employs TRBV6-6 and TRBJ2-1, with TRBD2 identical over 9 bases. With V trimmed by 7 bases and J by 8 bases, 12 bases remained unmatched. Germline assignment: CDR1 MNHNY and CDR2 SVGAGI (reference sequence). This CDR3 contains 15 residues. CDR3 bases: TGTGCCAGCACCTCCTGGCGGGGGGGCCGAGATGAGCAGTTCTTC. The encoded protein is CASTSWRGGRDEQFF.

The chain recombines TRBV7-9 with TRBJ1-5; tentatively, D is TRBD1 (5 bases). Germline CDR1 reads SEHNR; CDR2 reads FQNEAQ (reference sequence). CDR3 length: 12 residues. The V and J ends lost 2 bases and 7 bases respectively, with 6 bases between them. In DNA form, the CDR3 reads TGTGCCAGCAGCTTACGGGGGCAGCCCCAGCATTTT. Its protein product is CASSLRGQPQHF.

This chain links TRBV11-2 with TRBJ2-7, with D possibly being TRBD2 (6 bases). This CDR3 comprises 14 residues. V was shortened by 2 bases and J by 9 bases, with 17 bases between the two germline ends. CDR1 and CDR2 (germline): SGHAT, FQNNGV. The CDR3 DNA reads as TGTGCCAGCAGCTTAACGAGACAAATGGGAGGGCAGTACTTC. Encoded protein: CASSLTRQMGGQYF. The full variable domain, in which reference TRBV11-2 and TRBJ2-7 provide the parts outside the CDR3, is EAGVAQSPRYKIIEKRQSVAFWCNPISGHATLYWYQQILGQGPKLLIQFQNNGVVDDSQLPKDRFSAERLKGVDSTLKIQPAKLEDSAVYLCASSLTRQMGGQYFGPGTRLTVT.

The chain has TRBV7-8 and TRBJ1-1; D remains ambiguous. The germline V gene encodes CDR1 SGHVS and CDR2 FQNEAQ. Trimming pared 4 bases from V and 10 bases from J, leaving 22 bases between. The CDR3 length is 15 residues. For the CDR3, the DNA is TGTGCCAGCAGCTCCAGCGACACCGCCGGGAGACGAGCTTTCTTT. Its protein is CASSSSDTAGRRAFF.

The J gene is TRBJ1-6, the V gene TRBV5-6; no clear D gene. In germline, CDR1 is SGHDT, CDR2 YYEEEE. This CDR3 spans 17 amino acids. V lost 0 bases and J lost 6, with 16 bases in between. Here the CDR3 reads CASSLESGTGSNSPLHF. CDR3 DNA: TGTGCCAGCAGCTTGGAGTCAGGCACCGGATCTAATTCACCCCTCCACTTT.

This clone was seen only once. V and J are TRBV19 and TRBJ1-5; tentatively, D is TRBD1 (5 bases). CDR3 size: 14 residues. Germline V gene data show CDR1 as LNHDA and CDR2 as SQIVND (reference sequence). Trimming pared 7 bases from V and 1 base from J, leaving 11 bases between. The CDR3 sequence: CASNVRQSNQPQHF. Here the CDR3 DNA reads TGTGCCAGTAATGTGAGACAGAGCAATCAGCCCCAGCATTTT.

The chain couples TRBV5-1 to TRBJ2-1; tentatively, D is TRBD1 (6 bases). Germline values: CDR1 SGHRS, CDR2 YFSETQ. The CDR3 is made up of 15 amino acids. With 3 bases removed from V and 3 bases from J, the gap between germline ends came to 13 bases. CDR3 protein: CASSSQGTNYNEQFF. In nucleotides, the CDR3 is TGCGCCAGCAGCTCGCAAGGGACAAACTACAATGAGCAGTTCTTC.

This clone was picked up a small number of times. The genes are TRBV6-5 and TRBJ1-5; D not certain. CDR3 length equals 15 residues. Germline CDR1 is MNHEY and CDR2 is SVGAGI. The germline V and J ends were trimmed by 4 bases and 1 base, with 11 bases remaining between them. In DNA form, the CDR3 reads TGTGCCAGCAGTTCCACAAAGAGGAGCAATCAGCCCCAGCATTTT. It encodes CASSSTKRSNQPQHF.

CDR3 nucleotide sequence: TGCGCCAGCAGCTTTTGGGGGCAGGATTCACCCCTCCACTTT. The encoded protein is CASSFWGQDSPLHF. The V and J genes are TRBV5-1 and TRBJ1-6; D is possibly TRBD1 (6 bases). The V and J ends lost 2 bases and 8 bases respectively, with 11 bases between them. This CDR3 region has 14 residues. CDR1 SGHRS and CDR2 YFSETQ come from the germline V gene.

V and J are TRBV9 and TRBJ1-4; 7 bases are a match to TRBD1. The CDR3 is 15 residues long. The V and J ends lost 0 bases and 6 bases, in that order; junction bases with no gene match: 5. Germline CDR1 and CDR2: SGDLS and YYNGEE. The CDR3 sequence: CASSVGGQWDEKLFF. The CDR3 DNA follows: TGTGCCAGCAGCGTAGGGGGACAGTGGGATGAAAAACTGTTTTTT. Complete variable domain (other parts from reference TRBV9 and TRBJ1-4): DSGVTQTPKHLITATGQRVTLRCSPRSGDLSVYWYQQSLDQGLQFLIQYYNGEERAKGNILERFSAQQFPDLHSELNLSSLELGDSALYFCASSVGGQWDEKLFFGSGTQLSVL.

This chain connects TRBV7-8 to TRBJ2-2; D gene unclear. The germline V gene has CDR1 SGHVS and CDR2 FQNEAQ. V lost 1 base, J lost 1 base, and 4 bases lay in between. CDR3 length: 14 amino acids. CDR3 bases: TGTGCCAGCAGCTTAGTTCAGAACACCGGGGAGCTGTTTTTT. Its protein is CASSLVQNTGELFF.

The rearrangement uses TRBV6-5 and TRBJ2-7, with a weak D call TRBD1 (6 bases). The CDR3 runs to 12 residues. Germline loops: CDR1 MNHEY, CDR2 SVGAGI. V lost 6 bases to trimming and J lost 3 bases, with 9 bases between them. Written as DNA, the CDR3 is TGTGCCAGCAGGACAGGAATCTACGAGCAGTACTTC. Its translation: CASRTGIYEQYF.

The V call is TRBV5-1, the J call TRBJ2-5, with a tentative D call TRBD1 (7 bases). The J call is uncertain, as TRBJ2-7 better fits the DNA end. The CDR3 sequence is 14 residues long. Germline lookup yields CDR1 SGHRS and CDR2 YFSETQ. The CDR3 region has the DNA TGCGCCAGCAGCTCGGGGGACAGTCTCTACGAGCAGTACTTC. Translating it yields CASSSGDSLYEQYF.

This clone was counted only a few times. The J gene is TRBJ1-4, the V gene TRBV18; D is possibly TRBD1 (5 bases). CDR1 is KGHSH, CDR2 LQKENI, per germline. There are 15 residues in the CDR3. V was shortened by 7 bases and J by 8 bases, with 20 bases between the two germline ends. The CDR3 here is CASFRGNGLNEKLFF. The CDR3 DNA sequence: TGTGCCAGCTTCCGGGGGAATGGATTAAACGAAAAACTGTTTTTT. The full variable domain, completed using reference TRBV18 and TRBJ1-4, is NAGVMQNPRHLVRRRGQEARLRCSPMKGHSHVYWYRQLPEEGLKFMVYLQKENIIDESGMPKERFSAEFPKEGPSILRIQQVVRGDSAAYFCASFRGNGLNEKLFFGSGTQLSVL.

V gene TRBV5-8 combines with J gene TRBJ1-5; no reliable D call. The V gene's germline CDR1 is SGHTS and CDR2 YDEGEE. This CDR3 is built from 15 residues. V gave up 0 bases and J gave up 3 bases, with 10 bases separating them. The CDR3 sequence: CASSLEGSFNQPQHF. The DNA for the CDR3 is TGTGCCAGCAGCTTGGAAGGGAGTTTCAATCAGCCCCAGCATTTT.

V usage is TRBV30 and J usage is TRBJ2-5; possibly TRBD1 for D (5 bases). Germline-derived CDR1 and CDR2 are GTSNPN and SVGIG (reference sequence). V lost 5 bases and J lost 10, with 11 bases in between. CDR3 length equals 10 residues. CDR3 sequence reads: CAWGYDSQYF. In DNA, the CDR3 is TGTGCCTGGGGGTACGACAGCCAGTACTTC.

CDR3 nucleotides: TGTGCCACCAGCAGAGAAGACAGGGGTTCACCCCTCCACTTT. Encoded protein: CATSREDRGSPLHF. The chain is built from TRBV15 and TRBJ1-6, with 8 bases matching TRBD1. V was pared by 0 bases and J by 9 bases, with 1 base of the junction left unmatched. CDR1 and CDR2 from the germline V gene are LNHNV and YYDKDF (reference sequence). This CDR3 has 14 amino acids.

This chain uses TRBV7-9 with TRBJ1-1; D unclear. This CDR3 contains 16 residues. Trimming cost V 7 bases and J 0 bases, with 18 bases left between them. Germline-derived CDR1 and CDR2 are SEHNR and FQNEAQ (reference sequence). CDR3 coding DNA: TGTGCCAGCATCCCCCAAGGCAGGATATTGAACACTGAAGCTTTCTTT. Protein: CASIPQGRILNTEAFF.

The chain carries TRBV27 and TRBJ1-4, with D perhaps TRBD1 (6 bases). Trimming removed 2 bases at V and 8 bases at J, with 15 bases between. The CDR3 is 15 residues long. Germline-derived CDR1 and CDR2 are MNHEY and SMNVEV (reference sequence). The CDR3 here is CASSLIYRVGEKLFF. The CDR3 nucleotides read TGTGCCAGCAGTTTAATCTACAGGGTAGGAGAAAAACTGTTTTTT.

This clone was seen only a few times. The chain has TRBV29-1 and TRBJ1-4, with D maybe TRBD1 (6 bases). The germline V gene has CDR1 SQVTM and CDR2 ANQGSEA. The V end lost 4 bases, the J end lost 8 bases, and 17 bases lay between the germline ends. The CDR3 length is 14 residues. CDR3 sequence (DNA): TGCAGCGTTGCCCAAGGGGGTAGAGGGGAAAAACTGTTTTTT. This sequence encodes CSVAQGGRGEKLFF.

This chain links TRBV27 with TRBJ1-2; 9 nucleotides line up with TRBD1. CDR1 is MNHEY and CDR2 is SMNVEV in the germline V gene (reference sequence). The CDR3 totals 14 residues. V lost 5 bases to trimming and J lost 4 bases; unmatched junction nucleotides: 5. The CDR3 DNA is TGTGCCAGCAGTCCGGGACAGGGTCCCTATGGCTACACCTTC. It yields the protein CASSPGQGPYGYTF.

This clone was observed a few times. This chain connects TRBV6-5 to TRBJ2-1; D gene unclear. The V gene's germline CDR1 is MNHEY and CDR2 SVGAGI. The CDR3 has 13 residues. V lost 2 bases, J lost 5 bases, and 7 bases lay in between. This chain's CDR3 is CASSYLQDNEQFF. CDR3 DNA sequence: TGTGCCAGCAGTTACCTTCAGGACAATGAGCAGTTCTTC.

The V gene is TRBV6-5, the J gene TRBJ2-1, with 7 bases lining up with TRBD1. The V gene's germline CDR1 is MNHEY and CDR2 SVGAGI. With V trimmed by 2 bases and J by 4 bases, 8 bases remained unmatched. The CDR3 loop spans 16 amino acids. The CDR3 loop reads CASSYNDRVIYNEQFF. The CDR3 coding sequence is TGTGCCAGCAGTTACAATGACAGGGTGATATACAATGAGCAGTTCTTC.

This clone was observed a handful of times. This chain links TRBV2 with TRBJ1-1; TRBD1 agrees at 7 bases. The CDR3 is made up of 14 amino acids. The germline CDR1 and CDR2 sequences are SNHLY and FYNNEI. V lost 6 bases, J lost 0 bases, and 4 bases stayed unmatched. CDR3 region: CASRSTGLNTEAFF. CDR3 coding DNA: TGTGCCAGCAGATCGACAGGGTTGAACACTGAAGCTTTCTTT.